The clone carrying this T cell receptor (beta chain) was observed a few times. Its antigen is not known. These data belong to a study of cytomegalovirus exposure and HLA in healthy donors. The PCR used 60 Vbeta and 13 Jbeta primers. Data came from immunoSEQ multiplex PCR; TCRdb stores just in-frame clones and leaves some out. Seen here are about 160,000 clones, 70% to 90% observed once, and the top ten hold 2% to 2.5%. General observations from the study: Apparent HLA restriction characterized most CMV-associated TCR beta chains in a later analysis. It was reported that the classifier diagnosed cytomegalovirus status with high specificity and sensitivity in both the original and validation cohorts. At a 0.05 false discovery rate, a later analysis found approximately 15,000 TCR beta sequences to be associated with HLA alleles. Usually a TCR sequence was rare, but some public TCRs were found in many donors.

This CDR3 has 14 residues. CDR1 and CDR2 from the germline V gene are SNHLY and FYNNEI. Trimming shortened V by 4 bases and J by 0 bases, and 8 bases separated the two germline ends. The gene calls are TRBV2 and TRBJ2-3; no clear D gene. This clonotype was obtained from a man in his late teens or twenties in good health and CMV-seropositive. The sequencing sample was made of PBMCs. As DNA, the CDR3 is TGTGCCAGCAGTGTTAGACTGAGCACAGATACGCAGTATTTT. It codes for CASSVRLSTDTQYF. Full variable domain (missing parts from reference TRBV2 and TRBJ2-3): EPEVTQTPSHQVTQMGQEVILRCVPISNHLYFYWYRQILGQKVEFLVSFYNNEISEKSEIFDDQFSVERPDGSNFTLKIRSTKLEDSAMYFCASSVRLSTDTQYFGPGTRLTVL.